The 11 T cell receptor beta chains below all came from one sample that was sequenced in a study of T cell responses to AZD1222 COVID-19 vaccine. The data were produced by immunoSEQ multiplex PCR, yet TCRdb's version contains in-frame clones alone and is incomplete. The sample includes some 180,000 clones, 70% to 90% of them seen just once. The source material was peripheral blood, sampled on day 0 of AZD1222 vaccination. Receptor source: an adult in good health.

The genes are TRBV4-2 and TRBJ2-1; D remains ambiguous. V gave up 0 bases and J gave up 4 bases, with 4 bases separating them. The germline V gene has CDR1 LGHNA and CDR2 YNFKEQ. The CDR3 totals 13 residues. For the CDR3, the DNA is TGTGCCAGCAGCCAAGATCTGTACAATGAGCAGTTCTTC. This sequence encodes CASSQDLYNEQFF.

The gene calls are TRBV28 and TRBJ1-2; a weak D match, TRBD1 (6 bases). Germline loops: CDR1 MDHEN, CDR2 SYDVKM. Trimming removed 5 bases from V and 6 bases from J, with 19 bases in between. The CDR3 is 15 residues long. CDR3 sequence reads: CASSRTGKSWDGYTF. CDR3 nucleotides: TGTGCCAGCAGTAGAACAGGGAAGAGTTGGGATGGCTACACCTTC.

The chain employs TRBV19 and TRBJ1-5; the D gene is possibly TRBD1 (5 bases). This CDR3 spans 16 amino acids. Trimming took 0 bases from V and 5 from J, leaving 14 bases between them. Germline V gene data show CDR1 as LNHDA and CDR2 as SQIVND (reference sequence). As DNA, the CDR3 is TGTGCCAGTAGTATAGATTCAGGGAGGTGGGATCAGCCCCAGCATTTT. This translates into CASSIDSGRWDQPQHF.

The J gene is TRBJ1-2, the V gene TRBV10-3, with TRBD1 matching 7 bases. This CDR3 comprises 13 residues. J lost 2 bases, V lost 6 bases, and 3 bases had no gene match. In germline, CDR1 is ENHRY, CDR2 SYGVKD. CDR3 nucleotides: TGTGCCATCAGAGGACAGGCCAACTATGGCTACACCTTC. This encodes CAIRGQANYGYTF.

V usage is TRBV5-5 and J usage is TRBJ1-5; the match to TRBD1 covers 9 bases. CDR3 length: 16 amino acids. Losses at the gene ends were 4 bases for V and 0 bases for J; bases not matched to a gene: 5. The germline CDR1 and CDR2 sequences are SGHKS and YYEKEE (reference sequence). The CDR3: CASSATTGGSNQPQHF. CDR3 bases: TGTGCCAGCAGCGCGACGACAGGGGGTAGCAATCAGCCCCAGCATTTT.

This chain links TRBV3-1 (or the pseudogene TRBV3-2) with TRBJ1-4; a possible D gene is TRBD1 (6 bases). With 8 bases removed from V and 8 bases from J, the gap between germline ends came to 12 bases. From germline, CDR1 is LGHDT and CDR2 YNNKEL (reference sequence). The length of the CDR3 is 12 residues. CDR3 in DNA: TGTGCCAGCCGGGACAACTTGGAAAAACTGTTTTTT. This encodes CASRDNLEKLFF.

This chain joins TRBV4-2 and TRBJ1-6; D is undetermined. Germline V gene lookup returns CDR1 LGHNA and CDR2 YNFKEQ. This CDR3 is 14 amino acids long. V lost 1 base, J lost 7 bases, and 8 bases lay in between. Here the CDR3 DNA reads TGTGCCAGCAGCCAAGCGTCAGAGAATTCACCCCTCCACTTT. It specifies CASSQASENSPLHF.

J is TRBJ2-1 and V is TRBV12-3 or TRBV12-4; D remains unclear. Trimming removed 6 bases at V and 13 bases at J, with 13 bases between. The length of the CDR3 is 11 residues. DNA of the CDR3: TGTGCCAGCAGCCCCCCCCAGCCCCAGTTCTTC. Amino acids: CASSPPQPQFF.

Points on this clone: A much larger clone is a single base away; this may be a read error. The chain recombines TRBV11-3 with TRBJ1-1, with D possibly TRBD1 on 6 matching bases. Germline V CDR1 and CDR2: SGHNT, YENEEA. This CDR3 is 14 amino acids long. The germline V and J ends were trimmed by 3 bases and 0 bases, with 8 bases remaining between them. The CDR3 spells CASSFQGLNTEAFF. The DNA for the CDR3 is TGTGCCAGCAGCTTCCAGGGGTTGAACACTGAAGCTTTCTTT.

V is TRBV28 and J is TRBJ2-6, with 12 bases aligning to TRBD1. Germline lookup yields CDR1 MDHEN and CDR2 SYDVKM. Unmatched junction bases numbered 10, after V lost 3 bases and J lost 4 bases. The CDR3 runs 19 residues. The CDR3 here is CASSFLGDRGQEGANVLTF. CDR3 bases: TGTGCCAGCAGTTTCCTAGGGGACAGGGGGCAAGAGGGGGCCAACGTCCTGACTTTC.

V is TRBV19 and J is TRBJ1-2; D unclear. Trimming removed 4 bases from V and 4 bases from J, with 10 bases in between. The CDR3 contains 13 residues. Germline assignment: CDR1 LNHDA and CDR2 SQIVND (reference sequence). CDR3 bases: TGTGCCAGTAGTACCTATGGAACCTATGGCTACACCTTC. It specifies CASSTYGTYGYTF.